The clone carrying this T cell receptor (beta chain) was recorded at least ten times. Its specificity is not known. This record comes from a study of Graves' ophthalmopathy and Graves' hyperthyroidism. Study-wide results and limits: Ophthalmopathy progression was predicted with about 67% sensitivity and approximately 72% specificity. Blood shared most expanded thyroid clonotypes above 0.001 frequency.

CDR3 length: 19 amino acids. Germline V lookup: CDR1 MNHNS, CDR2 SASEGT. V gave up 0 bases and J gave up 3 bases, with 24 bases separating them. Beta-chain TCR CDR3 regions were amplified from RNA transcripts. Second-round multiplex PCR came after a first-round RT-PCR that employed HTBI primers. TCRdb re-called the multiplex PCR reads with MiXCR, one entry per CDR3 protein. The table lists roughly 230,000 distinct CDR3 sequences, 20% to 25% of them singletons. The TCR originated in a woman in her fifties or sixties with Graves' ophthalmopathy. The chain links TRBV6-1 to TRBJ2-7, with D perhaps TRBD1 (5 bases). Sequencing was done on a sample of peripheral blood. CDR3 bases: TGTGCCAGCAGTGAAGCTGTCAGGGCCCCCCGGTCGTTAAACTACGAGCAGTACTTC. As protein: CASSEAVRAPRSLNYEQYF.